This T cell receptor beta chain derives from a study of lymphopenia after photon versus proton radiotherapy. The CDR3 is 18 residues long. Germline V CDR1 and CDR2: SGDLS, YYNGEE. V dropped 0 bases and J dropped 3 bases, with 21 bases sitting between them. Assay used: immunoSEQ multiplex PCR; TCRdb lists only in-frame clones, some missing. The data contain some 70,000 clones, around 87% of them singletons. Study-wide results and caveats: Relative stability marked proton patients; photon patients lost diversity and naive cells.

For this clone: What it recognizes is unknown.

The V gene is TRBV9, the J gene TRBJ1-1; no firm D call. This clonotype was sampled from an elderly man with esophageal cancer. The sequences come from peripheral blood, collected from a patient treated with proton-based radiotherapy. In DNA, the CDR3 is TGTGCCAGCAGCGTAGGCCCCCTCCCCGACCGGGCGGACACTGAAGCTTTCTTT. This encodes CASSVGPLPDRADTEAFF.